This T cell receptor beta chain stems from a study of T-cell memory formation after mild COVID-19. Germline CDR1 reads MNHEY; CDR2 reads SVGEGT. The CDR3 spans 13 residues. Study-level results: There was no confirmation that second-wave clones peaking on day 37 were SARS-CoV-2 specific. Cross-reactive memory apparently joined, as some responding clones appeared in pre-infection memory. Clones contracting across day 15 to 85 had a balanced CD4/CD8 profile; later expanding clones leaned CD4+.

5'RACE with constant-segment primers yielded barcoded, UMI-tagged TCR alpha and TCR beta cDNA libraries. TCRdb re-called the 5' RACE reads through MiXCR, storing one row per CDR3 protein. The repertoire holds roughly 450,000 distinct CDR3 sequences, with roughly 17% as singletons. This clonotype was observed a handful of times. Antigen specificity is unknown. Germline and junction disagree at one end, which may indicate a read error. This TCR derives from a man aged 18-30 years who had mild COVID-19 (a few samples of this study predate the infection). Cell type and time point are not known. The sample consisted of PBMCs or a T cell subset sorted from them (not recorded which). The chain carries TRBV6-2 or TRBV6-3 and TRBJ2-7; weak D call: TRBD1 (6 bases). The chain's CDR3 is CASIYRETYEQYF. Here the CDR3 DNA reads TGTGCCAGCATTTACAGGGAGACCTACGAGCAGTACTTC.